The subject of this entry is one T cell receptor (beta chain). This sample stems from a study of shared T cell receptors in the human thymus. Profiled with immunoSEQ multiplex PCR; TCRdb holds only in-frame clones, not every one. In the table there are approximately 730,000 clones, 80% to 90% of which are singletons. The CDR3 is made up of 16 amino acids. The V gene end was trimmed by 6 bases and the J gene end by 1 base; junction bases not matched to a gene: 8. The germline V gene has CDR1 SQVTM and CDR2 ANQGSEA. The same data also went into a second study, on human thymus T cells. That publication notes: Congenital heart defects were the reason for the corrective surgery that the donors, healthy Finnish infants, were having. Thymus pieces cut out during corrective heart surgery were the tissue that was used. Thymic and blood repertoires showed apparently biased V and J gene usage.

The TCR originated in a girl under three years old with a congenital heart defect. The specimen was thymocytes. The chain is built from TRBV29-1 and TRBJ2-2; 10 nucleotides match TRBD1. DNA for the CDR3: TGCAGCGTCTCGAGGGACAGGGGAAGGAACACCGGGGAGCTGTTTTTT. Translation gives CSVSRDRGRNTGELFF.